The T cell receptor beta chain described here comes from a study of T-cell memory formation after mild COVID-19. Study-wide context: For the most part, TCR clusters were specific to one donor. Study-wide findings and caveats: Whether second-wave clones peaking at day 37 were SARS-CoV-2 specific went unconfirmed. Whereas later expanders leaned CD4+, clones contracting day 15 to 85 showed a balanced CD4/CD8 makeup.

The germline V gene has CDR1 LGHNA and CDR2 YSLEER. The CDR3 is 15 amino acids. V was cut by 0 bases and J by 4 bases, with 7 bases left in between. With regard to this clonotype: Its matching antigen is unknown.

TCRdb re-analysed the 5' RACE reads in MiXCR, keeping a single row per CDR3 protein. The profile shows approximately 260,000 distinct CDR3 sequences, about 17% of them singletons. This sequence was found in a man between 18 and 29 years old who had mild COVID-19 (a few samples of this study predate the infection). Cell type and time point are not known. V gene TRBV4-3 combines with J gene TRBJ2-6, with D uncertain. Sequenced material: PBMCs or a T cell subset sorted from them (not recorded which). The DNA for the CDR3 is TGCGCCAGCAGCCAAGATTGGTCGGGGGCCAACGTCCTGACTTTC. This translates into CASSQDWSGANVLTF.